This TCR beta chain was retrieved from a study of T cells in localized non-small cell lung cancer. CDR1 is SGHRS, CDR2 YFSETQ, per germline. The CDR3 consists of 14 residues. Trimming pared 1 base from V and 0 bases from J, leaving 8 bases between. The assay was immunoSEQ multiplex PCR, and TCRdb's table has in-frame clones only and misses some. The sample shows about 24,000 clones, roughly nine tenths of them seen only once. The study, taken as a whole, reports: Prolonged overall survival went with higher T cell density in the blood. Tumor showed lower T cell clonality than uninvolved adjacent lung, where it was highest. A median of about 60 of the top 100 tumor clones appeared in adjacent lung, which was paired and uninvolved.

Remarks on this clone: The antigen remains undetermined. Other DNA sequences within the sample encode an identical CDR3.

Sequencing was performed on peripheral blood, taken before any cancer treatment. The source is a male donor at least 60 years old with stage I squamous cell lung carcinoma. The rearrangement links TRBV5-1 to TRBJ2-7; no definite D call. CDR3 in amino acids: CASSLRSGSYEQYF. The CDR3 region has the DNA TGCGCCAGCAGCTTGAGGTCTGGCTCCTACGAGCAGTACTTC.